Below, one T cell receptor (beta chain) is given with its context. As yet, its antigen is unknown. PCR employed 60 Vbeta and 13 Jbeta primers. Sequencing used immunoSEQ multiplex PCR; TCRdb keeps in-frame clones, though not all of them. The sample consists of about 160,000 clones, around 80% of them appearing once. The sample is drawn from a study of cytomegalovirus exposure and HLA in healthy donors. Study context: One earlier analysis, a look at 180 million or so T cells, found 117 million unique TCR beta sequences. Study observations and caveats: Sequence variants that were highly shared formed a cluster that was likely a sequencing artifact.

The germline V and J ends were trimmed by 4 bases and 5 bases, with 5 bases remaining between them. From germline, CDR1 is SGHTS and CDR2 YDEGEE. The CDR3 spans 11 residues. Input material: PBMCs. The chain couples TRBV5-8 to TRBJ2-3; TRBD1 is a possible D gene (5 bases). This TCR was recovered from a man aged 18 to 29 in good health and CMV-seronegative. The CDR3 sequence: CASSQGDTQYF. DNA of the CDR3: TGTGCCAGCAGCCAGGGAGATACGCAGTATTTT. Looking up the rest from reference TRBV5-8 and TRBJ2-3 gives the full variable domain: EAGVTQSPTHLIKTRGQQATLRCSPISGHTSVYWYQQALGLGLQFLLWYDEGEERNRGNFPPRFSGRQFPNYSSELNVNALELEDSALYLCASSQGDTQYFGPGTRLTVL.